This TCR beta chain was captured in a study of post-analysis software for immune sequencing data. Study-level findings and limits: Controls had lower frequencies than patients of a handful of TRBV segments, which included TRBV5-6, TRBV5-1 and TRBV20-1. Comparison with controls showed significantly lower normalized Chao1 diversity in multiple sclerosis patients.

With regard to this clonotype: Antigen: not known.

The TCR beta cDNA libraries carried unique molecular identifiers. From the PCR reads, TCRdb called clonotypes with MiXCR, one entry per CDR3 protein. The sample has around 700,000 distinct CDR3 sequences, over 45% seen once. The germline CDR1 and CDR2 sequences are SGHRS and YFSETQ. V dropped 0 bases and J dropped 0; count of bases not matched to a gene: 8. This CDR3 comprises 18 residues. The sequenced material came from blood. The V gene is TRBV5-1, the J gene TRBJ1-1, with 10 bases aligning to TRBD1. The receptor was isolated from a girl aged 2 to 10 with multiple sclerosis. The CDR3 sequence: CASSLDGLDRGMNTEAFF. The CDR3 bases are TGCGCCAGCAGCTTGGACGGCCTGGACAGGGGGATGAACACTGAAGCTTTCTTT.